This T cell receptor (beta chain) was sequenced in a study of metastatic and nonmetastatic thyroid tumors. For the study at large: Comparison of repertoires was carried out across blood and tumor or nodule tissue from malignant and benign thyroid patients.

This clone is deemed medium-sized. MiXCR re-clonotyped the PCR reads for TCRdb. The data contain 20,000 to 25,000 clones, about 20% of them singletons. Patients underwent thyroid surgery, and none had received any treatment before it. CDR3 length: 12 amino acids. In germline, CDR1 is SGHTA, CDR2 FQGNSA. The germline V and J ends were trimmed by 0 bases and 4 bases, with 3 bases remaining between them. This TCR was sampled from a female donor with papillary thyroid cancer or a benign thyroid nodule (not recorded which). Some clones in this sample may be carry-over from other donors' samples. The sequenced sample was blood. The gene calls are TRBV7-2 and TRBJ1-2, with D unresolved. The CDR3 loop reads CASSLAGYGYTF. CDR3 DNA sequence: TGTGCCAGCAGCTTAGCAGGCTATGGCTACACCTTC.